The 17 T cell receptor beta chains presented below share a single source sample, sequenced in a study of blood T cell repertoires in COVID-19. Repertoires were generated with immunoSEQ multiplex PCR, while TCRdb's copy carries only in-frame clones and drops some. Of about 210,000 clones in the sample, 70% to 90% are singletons; the top ten hold 6.5% to 9.5%. The sample taken for sequencing was PBMCs or T cells enriched from blood (not recorded which). These receptors all stem from a woman between 18 and 29 years old who had recovered from COVID-19.

The rearrangement uses TRBV3-1 (or the pseudogene TRBV3-2) and TRBJ2-7; TRBD1 matches at 10 bases. Germline CDR1 is LGHDT and CDR2 is YNNKEL (reference sequence). CDR3 size: 15 residues. The V segment lost 2 bases and the J segment 3 bases; nucleotides outside the gene matches: 4. CDR3 DNA sequence: TGTGCCAGCAGCCAACGAGGGACAGGGGACTACGAGCAGTACTTC. It is translated as CASSQRGTGDYEQYF.

V gene TRBV12-3 or TRBV12-4 combines with J gene TRBJ1-5; D is uncertain. V lost 1 base and J 5 bases, leaving 6 bases between the germline ends. The CDR3 runs 13 residues. The CDR3: CASSLGGHQPQHF. The CDR3 coding sequence is TGTGCCAGCAGTTTAGGTGGGCATCAGCCCCAGCATTTT.

This clone was detected once. The V and J genes are TRBV7-9 and TRBJ2-6; possibly TRBD2 for D (5 bases). The CDR3 totals 15 residues. Germline lookup yields CDR1 SEHNR and CDR2 FQNEAQ (reference sequence). V gave up 3 bases and J gave up 1 base, with 7 bases separating them. CDR3 nucleotide sequence: TGTGCCAGCAGCTTGGGAGTGTCTGGGGCCAACGTCCTGACTTTC. Translated: CASSLGVSGANVLTF.

The chain uses TRBV21-1 and TRBJ2-7; no DNA check was done on the table's D call, TRBD1. TRBV21-1 corresponds to a pseudogene. The CDR3 length is 13 residues. DNA for the CDR3: TGTGCCAGCAGCAAATACGGACACCACGAGCAGTACTTC. Translating gives CASSKYGHHEQYF.

The chain is built from TRBV2 and TRBJ2-5; possible D gene TRBD1, 6 bases. This CDR3 contains 12 residues. Germline assignment: CDR1 SNHLY and CDR2 FYNNEI. Between the trimmed V and J ends, which lost 4 bases and 5 bases, there was a span of 8 bases. CDR3 in DNA: TGTGCCAGCAGTGGCAGGGGCGAGACCCAGTACTTC. It is translated as CASSGRGETQYF.

The rearrangement links TRBV18 to TRBJ2-5, with 7 bases identical to TRBD2. The CDR3 has 14 amino acids. The germline gives CDR1 KGHSH, CDR2 LQKENI. J gave up 5 bases and V 2 bases, and 5 bases lay outside the gene matches. The CDR3 DNA sequence: TGTGCCAGCTCACCATCGGCTAGCGGCGAGACCCAGTACTTC. Translated: CASSPSASGETQYF.

This rearrangement joins TRBV12-3 or TRBV12-4 to TRBJ2-7; 10 nucleotides match TRBD1. CDR3 size: 13 residues. The trim removed 7 bases at V and 6 bases at J, leaving 6 bases unmatched. CDR3 in amino acids: CASMGQGLSEQYF. CDR3 bases: TGTGCCAGCATGGGACAGGGGCTCTCCGAGCAGTACTTC.

J is TRBJ1-1 and V is TRBV10-3; the D gene is possibly TRBD1 (5 bases). V was shortened by 2 bases and J by 4 bases, with 14 bases between the two germline ends. CDR1 and CDR2 from the germline V gene are ENHRY and SYGVKD. The CDR3 runs 15 residues. The CDR3 DNA is TGTGCCATCAGTGAGACCGGCGGGAGGGGCACTGAAGCTTTCTTT. It yields the protein CAISETGGRGTEAFF.

The chain uses TRBV19 and TRBJ1-2; TRBD1 is a possible D gene (6 bases). V was clipped by 1 base and J by 4 bases, with 7 bases between them. CDR1 is LNHDA, CDR2 SQIVND, per germline (reference sequence). The CDR3 covers 13 residues. The CDR3 DNA follows: TGTGCCAGTAGTATAGGCAGGGGCTATGGCTACACCTTC. This gives the protein CASSIGRGYGYTF.

The V call is TRBV27, the J call TRBJ1-1; 9 bases align to TRBD1. With 4 bases clipped from V and 5 bases from J, the junction kept 5 bases outside the gene matches. The germline gives CDR1 MNHEY, CDR2 SMNVEV (reference sequence). The CDR3 totals 14 residues. The CDR3 spells CASSSYRGHTEAFF. The CDR3 DNA reads TGTGCCAGCAGTTCCTACAGGGGGCATACTGAAGCTTTCTTT.

V gene TRBV28 combines with J gene TRBJ2-5, with 8 bases lining up with TRBD2. This CDR3 comprises 14 residues. The V gene end was trimmed by 8 bases and the J gene end by 2 bases; junction bases not matched to a gene: 7. Germline lookup yields CDR1 MDHEN and CDR2 SYDVKM. The CDR3 DNA reads TGTGCCAGCCTTGATAGCGGGGCACAAGAGACCCAGTACTTC. Amino acid sequence: CASLDSGAQETQYF.

This clone appeared a single time. J is TRBJ1-6 and V is TRBV7-3, with D possibly TRBD1 on 6 matching bases. From germline, CDR1 is SGHTA and CDR2 FQGTGA. There are 13 residues in the CDR3. The V end lost 8 bases, the J end lost 5 bases, and 10 bases lay between the germline ends. CDR3 region: CASAQGNNSPLHF. The CDR3 nucleotides read TGTGCCAGCGCCCAGGGGAATAATTCACCCCTCCACTTT.

The chain joins TRBV5-6 to TRBJ1-2, with D maybe TRBD1 (6 bases). This CDR3 contains 14 residues. Germline V gene data show CDR1 as SGHDT and CDR2 as YYEEEE. Trimming took off 2 bases at V and 4 bases at J, with 12 bases between the two ends. The CDR3 here is CASSFGQSLYGYTF. In DNA, the CDR3 is TGTGCCAGCAGCTTTGGACAGAGCCTCTATGGCTACACCTTC. The full variable domain, with the rest looked up from reference TRBV5-6 and TRBJ1-2, is DAGVTQSPTHLIKTRGQQVTLRCSPKSGHDTVSWYQQALGQGPQFIFQYYEEEERQRGNFPDRFSGHQFPNYSSELNVNALLLGDSALYLCASSFGQSLYGYTFGSGTRLTVV.

This chain uses TRBV29-1 with TRBJ1-6; a weak D match, TRBD1 (6 bases). Germline-derived CDR1 and CDR2 are SQVTM and ANQGSEA. CDR3 length: 13 amino acids. The V end lost 4 bases, the J end lost 9 bases, and 13 bases lay between the germline ends. DNA of the CDR3: TGCAGCGTTGTTGGGGACATCGGTTCACCCCTCCACTTT. Protein: CSVVGDIGSPLHF.

The CDR3 DNA sequence: TGTGCCAGCAGCTCGGGACAGGGGGCGGGCGGGGAGCTGTTTTTT. Translation: CASSSGQGAGGELFF. The chain carries TRBV5-4 and TRBJ2-2; 12 bases are a match to TRBD1. Per germline, CDR1 SGHNT and CDR2 YYREEE (reference sequence). Trimming removed 3 bases from V and 7 bases from J; junction bases left unmatched: 4. This CDR3 is built from 15 residues.

The chain is built from TRBV7-2 and TRBJ2-1, with 14 bases lining up with TRBD2. CDR1 SGHTA and CDR2 FQGNSA come from the germline V gene. The ends lost 1 base at V and 9 bases at J; junction bases unmatched: 5. The CDR3 is 16 amino acids. CDR3 amino acids: CASSLGLAGGRVEQFF. In DNA form, the CDR3 reads TGTGCCAGCAGCTTAGGACTAGCGGGGGGGCGCGTTGAGCAGTTCTTC.

The rearrangement links TRBV7-2 to TRBJ2-1; TRBD1 might be the D (8 bases). There are 15 residues in the CDR3. Germline loops: CDR1 SGHTA, CDR2 FQGNSA. The germline V and J ends were trimmed by 3 bases and 9 bases, with 18 bases remaining between them. CDR3 amino acids: CASSFGQGGRAEQFF. The CDR3 DNA is TGTGCCAGCAGCTTCGGACAGGGAGGGCGAGCTGAGCAGTTCTTC.